This is a list of T cell receptor beta chains from one sample in a study of breast tumors, draining lymph nodes, adjacent tissues. Using its own MiXCR run on the multiplex PCR reads, TCRdb lists one record per CDR3 protein. Of about 130,000 distinct CDR3 sequences in the sample, more than 20% were seen once. Source material: axillary lymph node tissue. The receptor set was obtained from a female donor with breast cancer. Some clones in this sample may be carry-over from other donors' samples. CDR3s include the opening cysteine and the closing phenylalanine or tryptophan. The order of the fields is clone size, CDR3 length, J gene, V gene, D gene, CDR3 protein, CDR3 DNA. D genes are given only for firm matches. A row's size may be missing; if present it is once, few, many or a size class.

many	14	TRBJ2-3	TRBV20-1	TRBD2	CSASELGGWDTQYF	TGCAGTGCTAGCGAGTTGGGAGGGTGGGATACGCAGTATTTT
many	16	TRBJ1-6	TRBV28	.	CASSIQGGSYNSPLHF	TGTGCCAGCAGTATCCAGGGTGGCTCCTATAATTCACCCCTCCACTTT
many	18	TRBJ2-7	TRBV6-5	TRBD2	CASSPTFTSGLPQGEQYF	TGTGCCAGCAGTCCAACCTTTACTAGCGGACTACCCCAGGGCGAGCAGTACTTC
many	13	TRBJ2-1	TRBV7-6	TRBD2	CASSSSGNDEQFF	TGTGCCAGCAGCTCTAGCGGGAACGATGAGCAGTTCTTC
many	17	TRBJ2-1	TRBV29-1	TRBD2	CSVEGGGSGLSYNEQFF	TGCAGCGTTGAAGGTGGGGGTAGCGGGTTATCCTACAATGAGCAGTTCTTC
many	15	TRBJ1-2	TRBV4-1	.	CASSQDESAPYGYTF	TGCGCCAGCAGCCAAGATGAGTCAGCCCCCTATGGCTACACCTTC
many	14	TRBJ2-3	TRBV7-2	.	CASSSLTGPDTQYF	TGTGCCAGCAGCTCACTGACCGGTCCCGATACGCAGTATTTT
many	16	TRBJ2-3	TRBV5-6	.	CASSPPVGALTDTQYF	TGTGCCAGCAGCCCCCCGGTCGGAGCTCTCACAGATACGCAGTATTTT
many	16	TRBJ2-1	TRBV6-6	.	CASSYSRSGLYNEQFF	TGTGCCAGCAGTTACTCGCGTTCAGGGCTCTACAATGAGCAGTTCTTC
many	14	TRBJ2-1	TRBV7-2	.	CASSLGVSYNEQFF	TGTGCCAGCAGCTTGGGCGTCTCCTACAATGAGCAGTTCTTC
.	14	TRBJ1-4	TRBV6-1	.	CASTPLGSREKLFF	TGTGCCAGCACTCCCTTAGGGAGCCGTGAAAAACTGTTTTTT
.	15	TRBJ1-2	TRBV6-1	.	CASSQDTRPHYGYTF	TGTGCCAGCAGCCAAGATACGCGACCCCACTATGGCTACACCTTC
many	11	TRBJ2-5	TRBV20-1	.	CSAGRQETQYF	TGCAGTGCTGGCCGACAGGAGACCCAGTACTTC
many	11	TRBJ2-7	TRBV30	TRBD2	CAWSAGGEQYF	TGTGCCTGGAGCGCGGGAGGTGAGCAGTACTTC
many	15	TRBJ2-5	TRBV9	TRBD2	CASSSRGGVQETQYF	TGTGCCAGCAGCTCGAGGGGAGGGGTACAAGAGACCCAGTACTTC
.	16	TRBJ2-1	TRBV11-1	.	CASSSDLAYGYNEQFF	TGTGCCAGCAGCTCGGATCTAGCGTATGGGTACAATGAGCAGTTCTTC
few	13	TRBJ2-5	TRBV3-1	.	CASSQQGSETQYF	TGTGCCAGCAGCCAGCAGGGGAGCGAGACCCAGTACTTC
many	13	TRBJ2-1	TRBV11-2	TRBD2	CASSPTVAGEQFF	TGTGCCAGCAGCCCTACTGTAGCGGGTGAGCAGTTCTTC
many	15	TRBJ2-7	TRBV27	.	CASSLYASETYEQYF	TGTGCCAGCAGTTTATACGCTAGCGAGACCTACGAGCAGTACTTT
many	13	TRBJ2-3	TRBV11-2	TRBD1	CASSSYRGQGPYF	TGTGCCAGCAGCTCCTACCGAGGACAGGGGCCGTATTTT
.	13	TRBJ1-3	TRBV6-1	TRBD1	CASRDRGVNAIYF	TGTGCCAGCAGGGACAGGGGGGTAAACGCCATATATTTT
many	14	TRBJ2-1	TRBV7-2	.	CASSSSGAYNEQFF	TGTGCCAGCAGCTCCTCCGGGGCCTACAATGAGCAGTTCTTC
many	16	TRBJ2-7	TRBV5-6	.	CASSLDPRLEIYEQYF	TGTGCCAGCAGCTTGGATCCGCGACTAGAAATCTACGAGCAGTACTTC
many	16	TRBJ2-7	TRBV7-6	.	CASSPLAQTAVYEQYF	TGTGCCAGCAGCCCCCTGGCCCAAACAGCGGTATACGAGCAGTACTTC
many	18	TRBJ2-2	TRBV15	TRBD2	CATSRDELSGRGSGELFF	TGTGCCACCAGCAGAGATGAATTAAGCGGGAGAGGTTCCGGGGAGCTGTTTTTT
.	15	TRBJ2-1	TRBV6-1	.	CASSGPPSSYNEQFF	TGTGCCAGCAGTGGACCTCCCAGCTCCTACAATGAGCAGTTCTTC
many	14	TRBJ2-3	TRBV6-1	.	CASSDWRGLDTQYF	TGTGCCAGCAGTGATTGGAGGGGGTTAGATACGCAGTATTTT
.	15	TRBJ2-5	TRBV11-2	.	CASSLDVVQGETQYF	TGTGCCAGCAGCTTAGATGTGGTGCAGGGGGAGACCCAGTACTTC
many	11	TRBJ1-4	TRBV6-1	.	CASNLNEKLFF	TGTGCCAGCAACCTTAATGAAAAACTGTTTTTT
many	13	TRBJ1-2	TRBV3-1	.	CASSPRTSQGYTF	TGTGCCAGCAGCCCCCGGACATCTCAAGGCTACACCTTC
many	16	TRBJ2-3	TRBV4-1	TRBD1	CASSQDQNRGQYTQYF	TGCGCCAGCAGCCAAGATCAAAACAGGGGGCAGTATACGCAGTATTTT